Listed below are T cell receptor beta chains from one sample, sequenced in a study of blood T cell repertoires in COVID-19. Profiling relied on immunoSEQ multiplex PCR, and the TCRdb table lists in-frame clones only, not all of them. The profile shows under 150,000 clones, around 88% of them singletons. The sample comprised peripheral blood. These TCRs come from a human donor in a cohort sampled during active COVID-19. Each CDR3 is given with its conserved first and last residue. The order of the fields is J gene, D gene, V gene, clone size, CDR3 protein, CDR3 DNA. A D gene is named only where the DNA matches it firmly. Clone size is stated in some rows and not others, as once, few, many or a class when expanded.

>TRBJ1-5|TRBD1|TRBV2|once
CASRDSSNQPQHF
TGTGCCAGCCGGGACAGTAGCAATCAGCCCCAGCATTTT
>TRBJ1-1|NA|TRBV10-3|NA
CAISESAGYAFF
TGTGCCATCAGTGAGTCGGCAGGGTATGCTTTCTTT
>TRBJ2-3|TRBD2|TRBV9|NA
CASSVASGGAYDTQYF
TGTGCCAGCAGCGTGGCTAGCGGGGGGGCATATGATACGCAGTATTTT
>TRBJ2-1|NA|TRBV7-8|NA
CASSKQEGKLVQFF
TGTGCCAGCAGCAAACAGGAAGGGAAGCTTGTCCAGTTCTTC
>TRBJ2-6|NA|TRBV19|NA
CASTPPGANVLTF
TGTGCCAGTACCCCTCCTGGGGCCAACGTCCTGACTTTC
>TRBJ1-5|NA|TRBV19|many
CASSIYGLINQPQHF
TGTGCCAGTAGTATCTATGGGCTAATCAATCAGCCCCAGCATTTT
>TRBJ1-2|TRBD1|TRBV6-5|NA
CASSLRDRVAYGYTF
TGTGCCAGCAGCCTCCGGGACAGGGTAGCCTATGGCTACACCTTC
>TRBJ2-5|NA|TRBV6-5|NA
CASSYSAVRETQYF
TGTGCCAGCAGTTACTCGGCAGTCAGAGAGACCCAGTACTTC
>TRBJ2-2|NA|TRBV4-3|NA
CASSQGRLANTGELFF
TGCGCCAGCAGCCAAGGACGTCTAGCGAACACCGGGGAGCTGTTTTTT
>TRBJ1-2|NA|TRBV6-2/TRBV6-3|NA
CASSLIRTVAYGYTF
TGTGCCAGCAGTCTTATAAGGACAGTAGCCTATGGCTACACCTTC
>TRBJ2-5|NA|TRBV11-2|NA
CASSRTREETQYF
TGTGCCAGCAGCCGTACACGGGAAGAGACCCAGTACTTC
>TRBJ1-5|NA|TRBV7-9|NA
CASSDGQLYANQPQHF
TGTGCCAGCAGCGACGGACAGCTTTATGCGAATCAGCCCCAGCATTTT
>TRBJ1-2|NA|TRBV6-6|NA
CASSPTGPNYGYTF
TGTGCCAGCAGCCCGACAGGTCCTAACTATGGCTACACCTTC
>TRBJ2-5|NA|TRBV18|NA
CASSPPEKYGSGTQYF
TGTGCCAGCTCACCACCGGAGAAGTACGGTTCGGGGACCCAGTACTTC
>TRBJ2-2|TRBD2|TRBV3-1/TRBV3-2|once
CASSPAGVNTGELFF
TGTGCCAGCAGCCCCGCGGGGGTGAACACCGGGGAGCTGTTTTTT
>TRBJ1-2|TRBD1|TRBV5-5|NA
CASSSGTGIYGYTF
TGTGCCAGCAGCTCAGGGACAGGGATCTATGGCTACACCTTC
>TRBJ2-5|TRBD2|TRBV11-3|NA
CASSLRGNQETQYF
TGTGCCAGCAGCTTGCGGGGGAACCAAGAGACCCAGTACTTC
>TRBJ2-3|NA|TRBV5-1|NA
CASSLTGFTDTQYF
TGCGCCAGCAGCTTGACAGGCTTCACAGATACGCAGTATTTT
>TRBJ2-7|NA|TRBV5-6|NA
CASSRGSYEQYF
TGTGCCAGCAGCCGGGGGTCCTACGAGCAGTACTTC
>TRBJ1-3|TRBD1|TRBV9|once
CASSVDRTGEGGNTIYF
TGTGCCAGCAGCGTAGATCGGACAGGGGAGGGAGGAAACACCATATATTTT
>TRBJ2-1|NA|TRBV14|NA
CASSPSYRGGYNEQFF
TGTGCCAGCAGCCCTTCGTACAGGGGAGGCTACAATGAGCAGTTCTTC
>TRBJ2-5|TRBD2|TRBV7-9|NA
CASRPEPGTSGLGAQYF
TGTGCCAGCCGTCCCGAACCCGGGACTAGCGGCCTAGGGGCCCAGTACTTC
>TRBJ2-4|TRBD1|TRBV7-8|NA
CASSFRTGGETLAKNIQYF
TGTGCCAGCAGCTTCCGGACAGGGGGCGAAACACTAGCCAAAAACATTCAGTACTTC
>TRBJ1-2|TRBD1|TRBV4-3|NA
CASSQDSGQNYGYTF
TGCGCCAGCAGCCAAGATTCGGGACAGAACTATGGCTACACCTTC
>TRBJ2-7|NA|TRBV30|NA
CAWSGGAYEQYF
TGTGCCTGGAGTGGGGGGGCCTACGAGCAGTACTTC
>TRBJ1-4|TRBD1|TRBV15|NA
CATSETGSIANEKLFF
TGTGCCACCTCCGAGACAGGGAGCATAGCTAATGAAAAACTGTTTTTT
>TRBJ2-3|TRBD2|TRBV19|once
CASTLGTSGSTDTQYF
TGTGCCAGTACCCTAGGGACTAGCGGGAGCACAGATACGCAGTATTTT
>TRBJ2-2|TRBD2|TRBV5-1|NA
CASSITLAVGGELFF
TGCGCCAGCAGCATAACCCTAGCGGTGGGCGGGGAGCTGTTTTTT
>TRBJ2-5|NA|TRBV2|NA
CASRGTQRGETQYF
TGTGCCAGCAGAGGGACTCAAAGGGGAGAGACCCAGTACTTC
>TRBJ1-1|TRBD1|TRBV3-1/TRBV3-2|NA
CASSQERVRGALEAFF
TGTGCCAGCAGCCAAGAAAGGGTCAGGGGGGCGCTTGAAGCTTTCTTT
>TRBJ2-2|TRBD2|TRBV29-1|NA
CSVMGGTGELFF
TGCAGCGTTATGGGGGGGACCGGGGAGCTGTTTTTT
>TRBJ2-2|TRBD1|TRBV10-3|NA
CAIRTGASTGELFF
TGTGCCATCAGGACAGGGGCGTCCACCGGGGAGCTGTTTTTT
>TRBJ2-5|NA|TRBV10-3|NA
CAISESNAGAQETQYF
TGTGCCATCAGTGAGTCTAACGCGGGGGCTCAAGAGACCCAGTACTTC
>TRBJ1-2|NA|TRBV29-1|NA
CSVENPPWEGALGGYTF
TGCAGCGTTGAAAACCCGCCTTGGGAGGGAGCCTTAGGGGGCTACACCTTC
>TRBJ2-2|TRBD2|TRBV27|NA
CASSQRRTSSAGELFF
TGTGCCAGCAGTCAACGTAGGACTAGCTCGGCCGGGGAGCTGTTTTTT
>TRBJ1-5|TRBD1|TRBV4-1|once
CASSQETGGAIDQPQHF
TGCGCCAGCAGCCAAGAGACAGGGGGCGCGATCGATCAGCCCCAGCATTTT
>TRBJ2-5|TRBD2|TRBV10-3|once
CAISKLAGAQETQYF
TGTGCCATCAGTAAACTAGCGGGGGCTCAAGAGACCCAGTACTTC
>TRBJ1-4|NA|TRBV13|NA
CASSCTGALISTNEKLFF
TGTGCCAGCAGCTGCACAGGAGCTCTAATTTCAACTAATGAAAAACTGTTTTTT
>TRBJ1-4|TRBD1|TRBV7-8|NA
CASRGTRTGANEKLFF
TGTGCCAGCAGAGGGACTAGGACAGGGGCTAATGAAAAACTGTTTTTT
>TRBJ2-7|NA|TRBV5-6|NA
CASSLRGSYEQYF
TGTGCCAGCAGCTTGAGGGGCTCCTACGAGCAGTACTTC
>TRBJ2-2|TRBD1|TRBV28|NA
CASWDRENTGELFF
TGTGCCAGCTGGGACAGGGAGAACACCGGGGAGCTGTTTTTT
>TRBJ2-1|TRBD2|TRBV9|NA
CASSPGTSGGAYEQFF
TGTGCCAGCAGCCCAGGGACTAGCGGGGGGGCGTATGAGCAGTTCTTC
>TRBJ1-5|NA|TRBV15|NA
CATSREAGQPQHF
TGTGCCACCAGCAGAGAGGCGGGTCAGCCCCAGCATTTT
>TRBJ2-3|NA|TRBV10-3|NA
CAISEAGDTQYF
TGTGCCATCAGTGAAGCAGGGGATACGCAGTATTTT
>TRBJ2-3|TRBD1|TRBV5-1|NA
CASSGTGRTDTQYF
TGCGCCAGCAGCGGGACAGGTCGCACAGATACGCAGTATTTT